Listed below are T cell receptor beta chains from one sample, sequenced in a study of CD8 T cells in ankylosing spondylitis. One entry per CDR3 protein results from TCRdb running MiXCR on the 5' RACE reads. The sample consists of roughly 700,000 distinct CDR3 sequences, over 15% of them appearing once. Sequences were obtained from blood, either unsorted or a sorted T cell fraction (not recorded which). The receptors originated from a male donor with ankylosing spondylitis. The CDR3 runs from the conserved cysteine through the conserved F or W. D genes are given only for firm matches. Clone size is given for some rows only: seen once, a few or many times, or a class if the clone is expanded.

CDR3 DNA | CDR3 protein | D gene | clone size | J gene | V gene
TGTGCCAGCATGGGGCAGGTCGAGTACACTGAAGCTTTCTTT | CASMGQVEYTEAFF | - | - | TRBJ1-1 | TRBV27
TGTGCCAGCAGCCACATCCGGGACAGGGCCACTGAAGCTTTCTTT | CASSHIRDRATEAFF | TRBD1 | few | TRBJ1-1 | TRBV14
TGTGCCAGCAGTTACAGACTAGCGGGAGGGTCCCTCTCGGAGACCCAGTACTTC | CASSYRLAGGSLSETQYF | TRBD2 | - | TRBJ2-5 | TRBV6-5
TGTGCCACCGGACAAGCAACTAATGAAAAACTGTTTTTT | CATGQATNEKLFF | - | - | TRBJ1-4 | TRBV2
TGTGCCAGCAAGCCCCCCGCTCGGGGAAACACCATATATTTT | CASKPPARGNTIYF | - | - | TRBJ1-3 | TRBV12-3/TRBV12-4
TGCAGTGCTAACAGGGGAGGGTCCTACAATGAGCAGTTCTTC | CSANRGGSYNEQFF | - | - | TRBJ2-1 | TRBV20-1
TGCGCCAGCAGCTTGACAGGGTCTGATTCACCCCTCCACTTT | CASSLTGSDSPLHF | - | many | TRBJ1-6 | TRBV5-1
TGTGCCAGCATAGCAGGGAACTCCTACAATGAGCAGTTCTTC | CASIAGNSYNEQFF | - | many | TRBJ2-1 | TRBV5-5
TGTGCCAGCAGTTCGACTAGATGGGGGTCGGGTGATGAGCAGTTCTTC | CASSSTRWGSGDEQFF | - | - | TRBJ2-1 | TRBV27
TGTGCCATCAGTGAAAGCGGGAAGAGCTCCTACGAGCAGTACTTC | CAISESGKSSYEQYF | TRBD2 | many | TRBJ2-7 | TRBV10-3
TGCGCCAGCAGCCACTCGGACAGTAAAATCTATGGCTACACCTTC | CASSHSDSKIYGYTF | - | few | TRBJ1-2 | TRBV4-3
TGTGCCAGCAGCCGCGGGACAGTCGCGAACACCGGGGAGCTGTTTTTT | CASSRGTVANTGELFF | - | once | TRBJ2-2 | TRBV12-3/TRBV12-4
TGTGCCAGCAGCGAAACCGGGACTACAAACTACAATGAGCAGTTCTTC | CASSETGTTNYNEQFF | TRBD2 | - | TRBJ2-1 | TRBV12-3/TRBV12-4
TGCAGCGTGGGGGCAAGCTCTGGAAACACCATATATTTT | CSVGASSGNTIYF | - | few | TRBJ1-3 | TRBV29-1
TGTGCCAGCAGTCCCACCGGGACAGGGGGTATTGAAGCTTTCTTT | CASSPTGTGGIEAFF | TRBD1 | few | TRBJ1-1 | TRBV28
TGCAGTGCTCTCAGATCCAGTTTACGGAACACTGAAGCTTTCTTT | CSALRSSLRNTEAFF | - | - | TRBJ1-1 | TRBV20-1
TGTGCCAGCAGTTTATCCCCAGACACTGAAGCTTTCTTT | CASSLSPDTEAFF | - | - | TRBJ1-1 | TRBV27
TGCGCCAGCAGCTGGGGTGGGGACCTCAATCAGCCCCAGCATTTT | CASSWGGDLNQPQHF | - | few | TRBJ1-5 | TRBV5-1
TGTGCCAGCAGCACCCGACTAGTTCGGTCCTACAATGAGCAGTTCTTC | CASSTRLVRSYNEQFF | - | - | TRBJ2-1 | TRBV6-2/TRBV6-3
TGCGCCAGCAGCCAAGATGGGGTATCGCCCCAGCATTTT | CASSQDGVSPQHF | - | - | TRBJ1-5 | TRBV4-3
TGTGCCAGCAGCTTAGACGGGAGGACCCCAGATACGCAGTATTTT | CASSLDGRTPDTQYF | TRBD2 | - | TRBJ2-3 | TRBV7-2
TGTGCTAGTGGTTTGTTTGGGTCGACAGATACGCAGTATTTT | CASGLFGSTDTQYF | - | few | TRBJ2-3 | TRBV12-5
TGCAGCGTTGAGTTGCTAGACAATGAGCAGTTCTTC | CSVELLDNEQFF | - | few | TRBJ2-1 | TRBV29-1
TGTGCCAGCAGCGGAGCGGGGGGCTTAGATACGCAGTATTTT | CASSGAGGLDTQYF | TRBD2 | - | TRBJ2-3 | TRBV9
TGCGGGGGGACAGACCATAATGAAAAACTGTTTTTT | CGGTDHNEKLFF | TRBD1 | few | TRBJ1-4 | TRBV29-1
TGCGCCAGCAGCTTTGGGGAGCGAGGAAACACCATATATTTT | CASSFGERGNTIYF | - | few | TRBJ1-3 | TRBV5-1
TGTGCCAGCAGTTTCTTGGACAGGGTTAACACCGGGGAGCTGTTTTTT | CASSFLDRVNTGELFF | TRBD1 | few | TRBJ2-2 | TRBV27
TGTGCCAGCAGCTTAGCAGCGGAACTACGCACAGATACGCAGTATTTT | CASSLAAELRTDTQYF | - | - | TRBJ2-3 | TRBV11-2
TGTGCCAGCAGGCGGACAGGGGACTACAATGAGCAGTTCTTC | CASRRTGDYNEQFF | TRBD1 | - | TRBJ2-1 | TRBV12-3/TRBV12-4
TGTGCCAGCAGTTTAACCCCGAGGGGGGTGGGCAATCAGCCCCAGCATTTT | CASSLTPRGVGNQPQHF | - | few | TRBJ1-5 | TRBV12-3/TRBV12-4
TGCAGCGTTGTGGGACAGCTAAATGAAAAACTGTTTTTT | CSVVGQLNEKLFF | TRBD1 | many | TRBJ1-4 | TRBV29-1
TGCAGCGCAACTAGCCCGTGGAGCGACGAGCAGTACTTC | CSATSPWSDEQYF | - | - | TRBJ2-7 | TRBV29-1
TGTGCCAGCAGCTTAGGCACAGGGAAGGGGGCTTTCTTT | CASSLGTGKGAFF | - | - | TRBJ1-1 | TRBV7-6
TGCAGTGCTTCGACAGGGGATAACAATCAGCCCCAGCATTTT | CSASTGDNNQPQHF | TRBD1 | - | TRBJ1-5 | TRBV20-1
TGTGCCACCAGTGCGGGAGATCTATCCTACAATGAGCAGTTCTTC | CATSAGDLSYNEQFF | - | few | TRBJ2-1 | TRBV24-1
TGTGCCAGCTCACCACAATTGGGACTAGCGATCGAGCAGTTCTTC | CASSPQLGLAIEQFF | TRBD2 | few | TRBJ2-1 | TRBV18
TGTGCCACACGGGGACAGGGGTCCTACGAGCAGTACTTC | CATRGQGSYEQYF | TRBD1 | - | TRBJ2-7 | TRBV2
TGTGCCAGCAGAAGTACAGTTGACACTGAAGCTTTCTTT | CASRSTVDTEAFF | - | - | TRBJ1-1 | TRBV12-3/TRBV12-4
TGTGCCAGCAGTGAGGACATCTCTGGAAACACCATATATTTT | CASSEDISGNTIYF | - | - | TRBJ1-3 | TRBV6-1
TGCGCCAGCAGCTTGGAGCCAGGGGGCGATGAAAAACTGTTTTTT | CASSLEPGGDEKLFF | TRBD1 | many | TRBJ1-4 | TRBV5-1
TGTGCCAGCAGACCCGGGACAGTGAATGAAAAACTGTTTTTT | CASRPGTVNEKLFF | TRBD1 | few | TRBJ1-4 | TRBV27
TGTGCCAGCAGTTATGGAGGGGCGGACTATGGCTACACCTTC | CASSYGGADYGYTF | - | once | TRBJ1-2 | TRBV6-2/TRBV6-3
TGTGCCAGCAGCTTCCCCGGACAGGCTTATGGCTACACCTTC | CASSFPGQAYGYTF | TRBD1 | - | TRBJ1-2 | TRBV7-9
TGCGCCAGCAGCTTAATGTGGGAGAACACTGAAGCTTTCTTT | CASSLMWENTEAFF | - | few | TRBJ1-1 | TRBV5-1
TGCAGCGTTGAGGGACTAGCGGCGTACAATGAGCAGTTCTTC | CSVEGLAAYNEQFF | TRBD2 | - | TRBJ2-1 | TRBV29-1
TGCGCCAGCAGGCCTCGACTAGCGGGGGCCTACGAGCAGTACTTC | CASRPRLAGAYEQYF | TRBD2 | - | TRBJ2-7 | TRBV5-1
TGTGCCAGCAGCAACCCGGCCGGGACCCTATTC | CASSNPAGTLF | - | many | TRBJ1-2 | TRBV12-3/TRBV12-4
TGTGCCAGCAGCACCCGGGAATCCTACGAGCAGTACTTC | CASSTRESYEQYF | - | - | TRBJ2-7 | TRBV7-9
TGCGCCAGCAGCTTAGGCCCCTTTGTCGATGAGCAGTTCTTC | CASSLGPFVDEQFF | - | - | TRBJ2-1 | TRBV10-2
TGTGCCAGCAGTTACCGGGGGGGGCCTACCAGCATTCAGTACTTC | CASSYRGGPTSIQYF | TRBD2 | - | TRBJ2-4 | TRBV6-5
TGTGCCAGCAGCTTCCTGGGAGGGGGCTTTAACTATGGCTACACCTTC | CASSFLGGGFNYGYTF | TRBD1 | - | TRBJ1-2 | TRBV12-3/TRBV12-4